This T cell receptor beta chain comes out of a study of OX40 agonist ivuxolimab in advanced cancers. Some background on the complete study: Ivuxolimab was an agonistic, fully human IgG2 monoclonal antibody directed against OX40 (CD134), a costimulatory receptor. Intravenous ivuxolimab was administered to patients every 2 weeks at six dose levels: 0.01, 0.1, 0.3, 1.5, 3 and 10 mg/kg. Of the approximately 50 dose-escalation patients, hepatocellular carcinoma was present in around 20, melanoma in approximately 15, renal cell carcinoma in 9 and head and neck cancer in 9. A male proportion of around 80% and a mean age of about 60 years, ranging from roughly 23 to 85, were recorded for the dose-escalation cohort. Patients were allowed to have had prior anti-PD-1, anti-PD-L1 or anti-CTLA-4 therapy, and more than 30% of the dose-escalation patients had previously received checkpoint inhibitors. Partial responses were achieved by three dose-escalation patients, of whom one had hepatocellular carcinoma and two had cutaneous melanoma. The point of sequencing TCRbeta in the periphery was to test whether ivuxolimab changed TCR sequence diversity and drove clonal T-cell expansion. The paper reports the monotherapy dose-escalation portion (N of about 47 patients) of the phase I ivuxolimab trial.

The trial excluded patients who had a history of autoimmune disease or who were on systemic immunosuppression. Peripheral blood for TCR sequencing was collected from all dose cohorts at baseline, on cycle 4 day 1, and on cycle 7 day 1. Samples came from an open-label, multicenter, first-in-human phase I dose-escalation trial of ivuxolimab. Adults with locally advanced or metastatic melanoma, renal cell, hepatocellular, or head and neck squamous cell carcinoma were enrolled in the trial. Before TCR sequencing, CD4+ T cells and CD8+ T cells were sorted from peripheral blood as separate populations. As for this clone: The antigen it binds to is not known. Base qualities are not provided; no much larger clone lies one nucleotide away.

For sequencing of the TCRbeta CDR3 region, genomic DNA was extracted from the sorted cells. The immunoSEQ Assay was used for sequencing of TCRbeta CDR3 regions. The table was pulled from immuneACCESS by TCRdb, which kept in-frame rearrangements only. Such tables lose some clones; where checked, under half of the loss comes from unresolved V genes, and the rest has no known cause. The sample has about 37,000 clones on record, 70% to 90% of them singletons. Just under 40% of the sample is taken by the ten largest. The cysteine opens and the phenylalanine closes a CDR3 of 16 amino acids. The sequence is cut down to CDR3 DNA, 48 bases in frame from base 1. At the junction V is shortened by 0 bases and J by 3 bases; bases outside the gene matches: 5. From the germline V gene, CDR1 is SGDLS and CDR2 is YYNGEE. The paper's findings and limits, for the study overall: Low levels of normalized T-cell clonal expansion were also seen in some nonresponding patients. Which antigens the clonally expanded peripheral T cells were specific for was not determined. Partial responders in the 0.1-3.0 mg/kg groups had among the lowest normalized peripheral clonal expansion, especially among CD8+ T cells. At doses of 0.1 to 3.0 mg/kg, clonal expansion of both CD4+ and CD8+ blood T cells was observed from baseline to week 6. After ivuxolimab, expanded clones were on average more numerous among CD8+ T cells than among CD4+ T cells.

The rearrangement combines TRBV9 with TRBJ2-5; 10 nucleotides in the junction match TRBD2. This material consisted of CD4+ or CD8+ T cells sorted from blood, taken in a trial of the OX40 agonist ivuxolimab. The sequence derives from an adult with an advanced solid tumor such as melanoma, head and neck, liver or kidney cancer. CDR3 loop: CASSVGLAGEEETQYF. The nucleotide sequence is given as TGTGCCAGCAGCGTAGGCCTAGCGGGAGAGGAAGAGACCCAGTACTTC.